The rows below give T cell receptor beta chains drawn from one sample of a study of shared clonotypes between healthy human individuals. This table comes from immunoSEQ multiplex PCR, and its TCRdb copy is limited to in-frame clones, with some not included. Of 2 million to 2.5 million clones in the sample, 90% to 95% were seen once. Sequenced material: naive CD4+ T cells sorted from blood. Source of these receptors: a young man in good health. Both conserved end residues are part of each CDR3. D genes are given only for firm matches. Clone size appears in some rows only: once, few, many, or a class for an expanded clone.

>.|TRBJ2-3|TRBD2|TRBV6-1
TGTGCCAGCAGTGAGGCCGGACTAGAGCAGAGAGGCACAGATACGCAGTATTTT
CASSEAGLEQRGTDTQYF
>.|TRBJ1-6|TRBD1|TRBV7-2
TGTGCCAGCAGCCGGGGACAGCCCCATTCACCCCTCCACTTT
CASSRGQPHSPLHF
>.|TRBJ1-4|.|TRBV7-9
TGTGCCAGCAGCTTAGAAGGAAAGCGGCTGTTTTTT
CASSLEGKRLFF
>once|TRBJ2-3|.|TRBV5-4
TGTGCCAGCAGCTTGGCGTCTTCCCCAGATACGCAGTATTTT
CASSLASSPDTQYF
>.|TRBJ2-7|.|TRBV6-5
TGTGCCAGCTCACGTCATTCCTACGAGCAGTACTTC
CASSRHSYEQYF
>.|TRBJ2-7|.|TRBV11-2
TGTGCCAGCAGCTTAGTGTGGCAGGGCGGCCACGAGCAGTACTTC
CASSLVWQGGHEQYF
>.|TRBJ2-2|.|TRBV5-1
TGCGCCAGCTTTATCCGCCCGGGACCGGTGACCGGGGAGCTGTTTTTT
CASFIRPGPVTGELFF
>.|TRBJ1-1|.|TRBV25-1
TGTGCCAGCAGTGATCGAGGACACTCCGAGGCTTTCTTT
CASSDRGHSEAFF
>.|TRBJ2-7|.|TRBV2
TGTGCCACCGTTAGGCAGGGTTTCAATTACGAGCAGTACTTC
CATVRQGFNYEQYF
>.|TRBJ2-2|TRBD2|TRBV7-2
TGTGCCAGCAGCTTAACGAAGGGAGGGCCTGCCGGGGAGCTGTTTTTT
CASSLTKGGPAGELFF
>.|TRBJ2-7|TRBD2|TRBV7-9
TGTGCCAGCAGCCCATACGGACTAGCGGGAAACTACGAGCAGTACTTC
CASSPYGLAGNYEQYF
>.|TRBJ2-7|.|TRBV5-1
TGCGCCAGCAGCTCGAACGACGCGAGCTCCTACGAGCAGTACTTC
CASSSNDASSYEQYF
>.|TRBJ2-2|.|TRBV12-5
TGTGCTAGTGGTTCCTCAGGGAGCACCGGGGAGCTGTTTTTT
CASGSSGSTGELFF
>.|TRBJ1-5|.|TRBV11-2
TGTGCCAGCAGCTTAGATTCCGGGACCCTCAATCAGCCCCAGCATTTT
CASSLDSGTLNQPQHF
>.|TRBJ2-7|.|TRBV5-1
TGCGCCAGCAGCAGAGACAGGAACTACGAGCAGTACTTC
CASSRDRNYEQYF
>.|TRBJ1-1|TRBD1|TRBV18
TGTGCCAGCTCACCGTCAGGGGGGAACACTGAAGCTTTCTTT
CASSPSGGNTEAFF
>.|TRBJ1-5|.|TRBV19
TGTGCCAGTAGTCCAAATAGGGATAGTCAGCCCCAGCATTTT
CASSPNRDSQPQHF
>.|TRBJ2-7|TRBD2|TRBV27
TGTGCCAGCAGTCCCACCGCCCCTCGACTAGCGGGAGTATTGTACGAGCAGTACTTC
CASSPTAPRLAGVLYEQYF
>.|TRBJ1-4|TRBD1|TRBV9
TGTGCCAGCAGCCCGACAGGGGGCCGTGAAAAACTGTTTTTT
CASSPTGGREKLFF
>.|TRBJ2-3|.|TRBV5-1
TGCGCCAGCAGCCTGACAAGGGGCACAGATACGCAGTATTTT
CASSLTRGTDTQYF
>.|TRBJ2-5|.|TRBV28
TGTGCCAGCAGTCACACTAGGACCCAGTACTTC
CASSHTRTQYF
>.|TRBJ2-5|.|TRBV30
TGTGCCTGGAGTGCTACGGAGACCCAGTACTTC
CAWSATETQYF
>.|TRBJ1-1|TRBD1|TRBV27
TGTGCCAGCAGTTCTGCACAGGGGACCACTGAAGCTTTCTTT
CASSSAQGTTEAFF
>.|TRBJ1-3|.|TRBV2
TGTGCCAGCAGTAACGGACCCGGAAACACCATATATTTT
CASSNGPGNTIYF
>.|TRBJ1-2|.|TRBV7-2
TGTGCCAGCAGCTTAGGACAGAACTATGGCTACACCTTC
CASSLGQNYGYTF
>.|TRBJ1-3|TRBD1|TRBV15
TGTGCCACCAGCAGAGGGGGACCGGGACAGGGGACTGGAAACACCATATATTTT
CATSRGGPGQGTGNTIYF
>.|TRBJ2-2|.|TRBV7-8
TGTGCCAGCAGCTTTCCTTCTTTAACCGGGGAGCTGTTTTTT
CASSFPSLTGELFF
>.|TRBJ1-5|.|TRBV6-1
TGTGCCAGCAGTGAGGCAGGGAATAGCAATCAGCCCCAGCATTTT
CASSEAGNSNQPQHF
>.|TRBJ1-2|.|TRBV6-6
TGTGCCAGCTCTCCGGGGGGAAACTATGGCTACACCTTC
CASSPGGNYGYTF
>.|TRBJ1-1|.|TRBV28
TGTGCCAGCAGATCTCAACAGGGTTACCCTGGCACTGAAGCTTTCTTT
CASRSQQGYPGTEAFF
>.|TRBJ2-3|.|TRBV5-4
TGTGCCAGCAGCTGGACCAGGGCGAGGGGAACAGATACGCAGTATTTT
CASSWTRARGTDTQYF
>.|TRBJ2-2|TRBD1|TRBV5-1
TGCGCCAGCAGCTACAGGGGGCAGAACACCGGGGAGCTGTTTTTT
CASSYRGQNTGELFF
>.|TRBJ2-4|.|TRBV30
TGTGCCTGGAGTGGCGGCCAAAACATTCAGTACTTC
CAWSGGQNIQYF
>.|TRBJ1-4|.|TRBV4-1
TGCGCCAGCAGCCAAGGGGCCTCGGGAAATAATGAAAAACTGTTTTTT
CASSQGASGNNEKLFF
>.|TRBJ2-7|TRBD1|TRBV5-1
TGCGCCAGCAGCTTGGGCGAGGACAGGCCCTACGAGCAGTACTTC
CASSLGEDRPYEQYF
>.|TRBJ1-6|.|TRBV5-8
TGTGCCGGACGGGGGTCCAGCTCCTATAATTCACCCCTCCACTTT
CAGRGSSSYNSPLHF
>few|TRBJ1-2|.|TRBV11-2
TGTGCCAGCAGCTTAAGTGGGGTTGGCTACACCTTC
CASSLSGVGYTF
>.|TRBJ1-3|.|TRBV7-2
TGTGCCAGCAGCCTCGGATCGACTGGAAACACCATATATTTT
CASSLGSTGNTIYF
>once|TRBJ2-5|TRBD1|TRBV11-2
TGTGCCAGCAGACCAACAGGGGGCACCCGGGAGACCCAGTACTTC
CASRPTGGTRETQYF
>.|TRBJ2-1|.|TRBV15
TGTGCCACCAGCAGAGAGGGTGTACGCTACAATGAGCAGTTCTTC
CATSREGVRYNEQFF
>.|TRBJ2-3|.|TRBV27
TGTGCCAGCAGTGGGGGGCGAACTCCAGATACGCAGTATTTT
CASSGGRTPDTQYF
>once|TRBJ2-3|.|TRBV18
TGTGCCAGCTCATCCGGACTCAGAGCGAGCGGGCAAGGGGGTAGCACAGATACGCAGTATTTT
CASSSGLRASGQGGSTDTQYF
>.|TRBJ2-2|.|TRBV9
TGTGCCAGCCACACCGGGGAGCTGTTTTTT
CASHTGELFF
>.|TRBJ2-1|TRBD2|TRBV5-6
TGTGCCAGCAGCTTGGGCTCCCTAGCGGGGGGGCCTTTAAGCAATGAGCAGTTCTTC
CASSLGSLAGGPLSNEQFF
>.|TRBJ1-1|.|TRBV14
TGTGCCAGCAGCCAAGATCAGGGGTTGAACACTGAAGCTTTCTTT
CASSQDQGLNTEAFF
>.|TRBJ2-1|.|TRBV29-1
TGCAGCGTGGGGGTAGGCGGGAATGAGCAGTTCTTC
CSVGVGGNEQFF
>.|TRBJ2-7|TRBD2|TRBV6-6
TGTGCCAGCAGTTTTTACCCTAGCGGGAGTGCCTACGAGCAGTACTTC
CASSFYPSGSAYEQYF
>.|TRBJ1-6|.|TRBV6-5
TGTGCCAGCAGTTACTCAGTGAGCTCCTATAATTCACCCCTCCACTTT
CASSYSVSSYNSPLHF
>.|TRBJ2-3|.|TRBV6-1
TGTGCCAGCAGTGAAGCTGGGGGTACAGATACGCAGTATTTT
CASSEAGGTDTQYF
>.|TRBJ1-6|.|TRBV6-6
TGTGCCAGCGGACGGGCCAATTCACCCCTCCACTTT
CASGRANSPLHF
>.|TRBJ2-7|.|TRBV2
TGTGCCAGCAGTGATGGGGGGGCAGGAACCTACGAGCAGTACTTC
CASSDGGAGTYEQYF
>.|TRBJ2-5|TRBD2|TRBV5-1
TGCGCCAGCAGCTTAAGTCCTTCTAGCGGGTGGAAGACCCAGTACTTC
CASSLSPSSGWKTQYF
>.|TRBJ2-7|.|TRBV10-3
TGTGCCATCAGTGGGGGAGCGGGCACAGGTGTATCCTACGAGCAGTACTTC
CAISGGAGTGVSYEQYF
>.|TRBJ2-7|TRBD1|TRBV7-2
TGTGCCAGCAGCCCCTTGACAGGGGGCAGGTACGAGCAGTACTTC
CASSPLTGGRYEQYF
>.|TRBJ1-6|.|TRBV5-1
TGCGCCAGCTCCGTCTCAATGGATTATAATTCACCCCTCCACTTT
CASSVSMDYNSPLHF
>.|TRBJ2-5|.|TRBV18
TGTGCCAGCTCACCGAACTCCGGAAGCCAAGAGACCCAGTACTTC
CASSPNSGSQETQYF
>.|TRBJ2-7|TRBD1|TRBV7-9
TGTGCCAGCAGCTTACCGGGGGGACAGGGGCTCTACGAGCAGTACTTC
CASSLPGGQGLYEQYF
>.|TRBJ2-7|TRBD1|TRBV6-5
TGTGCCATCAGTGGGGACAGGGGGAACTACGAGCAGTACTTC
CAISGDRGNYEQYF
>.|TRBJ2-7|.|TRBV15
TGTGCCACCAGCAGAGGGGCAGGGGTCGAGCAGTACTTC
CATSRGAGVEQYF
>.|TRBJ2-4|.|TRBV28
TGTGCCAGCAGTTTAACAAACGGCGGCATTCAGTACTTC
CASSLTNGGIQYF